The 8 T cell receptor beta chains below all came from one sample that was sequenced in a study of PD-1 blockade in classical Hodgkin lymphoma. Each patient relapsed following autologous stem cell transplantation, and prior brentuximab vedotin exposure differed. Sequencing was performed with immunoSEQ multiplex PCR; in TCRdb, only in-frame clones are kept and a portion is missing. The top ten clones hold about 9.4% of a sample with around 50,000 clones, around 90% of them seen once. The sample consisted of peripheral blood mononuclear cells (PBMCs), taken before the second cycle of nivolumab. The receptors shown here come from a human donor with classical Hodgkin lymphoma.

The genes are TRBV23-1 and TRBJ1-2; no firm D call. TRBV23-1 is an open reading frame, and its role is uncertain. The CDR3 is made up of 14 amino acids. Deletions cut 4 bases from V and 2 bases from J, with 11 bases between. The CDR3 nucleotides are TGCGCCAGCAGTCGGATGGCAGTCAACTATGGCTACACCTTC. The encoded protein is CASSRMAVNYGYTF.

The genes are TRBV30 and TRBJ2-7; TRBD2 matches 7 bases. The junction had 10 bases not matched to a gene; V was cut back by 2 bases and J by 3 bases. CDR1 GTSNPN and CDR2 SVGIG come from the germline V gene (reference sequence). The CDR3 runs to 15 residues. Here the CDR3 DNA reads TGTGCCTGGAGTACCATAAGGCGGGGGAACTACGAGCAGTACTTC. The encoded protein is CAWSTIRRGNYEQYF.

The chain couples TRBV4-3 to TRBJ2-7; 9 bases fit TRBD1. From germline, CDR1 is LGHNA and CDR2 YSLEER. V lost 3 bases to trimming and J lost 2 bases; unmatched junction nucleotides: 2. The CDR3 spans 14 residues. CDR3 coding DNA: TGCGCCAGCAGCCAGGACAGGGGCACCTACGAGCAGTACTTC. Encoded protein: CASSQDRGTYEQYF.

The gene calls are TRBV9 and TRBJ2-3; no clear D gene. The germline V and J ends were trimmed by 0 bases and 1 base, with 9 bases remaining between them. The V gene's germline CDR1 is SGDLS and CDR2 YYNGEE. The CDR3 runs to 15 residues. DNA for the CDR3: TGTGCCAGCAGCGTAGCTACCCAAGGCACAGATACGCAGTATTTT. Amino acid sequence: CASSVATQGTDTQYF.

The rearrangement joins TRBV7-9 to TRBJ1-3; no clear D gene. Trimming removed 0 bases at V and 3 bases at J, with 6 bases between. Per the germline V gene, CDR1 is SEHNR and CDR2 is FQNEAQ (reference sequence). This CDR3 is built from 14 residues. The CDR3 sequence is CASSLAPHGNTIYF. In DNA, the CDR3 is TGTGCCAGCAGCTTAGCCCCGCATGGAAACACCATATATTTT.

The chain has TRBV14 and TRBJ2-7, with D uncertain. From germline, CDR1 is SGHDN and CDR2 FVKESK. Trimming took off 2 bases at V and 3 bases at J, with 17 bases between the two ends. CDR3 length equals 16 residues. This CDR3 is CASSQSRTTYSYEQYF. The CDR3, as DNA: TGTGCCAGCAGCCAATCCCGGACGACATATAGCTACGAGCAGTACTTC.

This clone has a single count. The J gene is TRBJ2-7, the V gene TRBV18, with a weak D call TRBD2 (6 bases). Trimming shortened V by 0 bases and J by 7 bases, and 16 bases separated the two germline ends. This CDR3 is built from 15 residues. Germline V gene sequence: CDR1 KGHSH, CDR2 LQKENI. CDR3 in DNA: TGTGCCAGCTCACCACCGGGACTTAGCTTGGAGGAGCAGTACTTC. It codes for CASSPPGLSLEEQYF.

This chain uses TRBV7-3 with TRBJ2-1, with TRBD2 identical over 9 bases. The CDR3 has 16 residues. Losses at the gene ends were 6 bases for V and 5 bases for J; bases not matched to a gene: 11. In germline, CDR1 is SGHTA, CDR2 FQGTGA. As DNA, the CDR3 is TGTGCCAGCAGTTCATCGGGGCTAGCGGGAAACAATGAGCAGTTCTTC. Translation gives CASSSSGLAGNNEQFF.